This passage covers 30 T cell receptor beta chains from one sample sequenced in a study of post-analysis software for immune sequencing data. Study-level results: Included in a set of about five TRBV segments more frequent in patients than controls were TRBV5-6, TRBV5-1 and TRBV20-1.

Sequencing libraries made from TCR beta cDNA carried unique molecular identifiers. TCRdb passed the PCR reads through MiXCR, listing each CDR3 protein once. The table shows some 690,000 distinct CDR3 sequences, with 25% to 30% occurring only once. Which antigens these TCRs recognize remains unknown. Sequencing was performed on blood. The receptors were sampled from a girl aged 10-17 years with multiple sclerosis.

V is TRBV7-9 and J is TRBJ1-1, with 8 bases matching TRBD1. Germline V gene lookup returns CDR1 SEHNR and CDR2 FQNEAQ (reference sequence). V gave up 5 bases and J gave up 6 bases; unmatched junction bases: 8. The CDR3 is 14 amino acids. In DNA, the CDR3 is TGTGCCAGCAGCCATCCAGGGGGCTGGGCTGAAGCTTTCTTT. Residues: CASSHPGGWAEAFF. Based on the CDR3 plus reference TRBV7-9 and TRBJ1-1, the full variable domain is DTGVSQNPRHKITKRGQNVTFRCDPISEHNRLYWYRQTLGQGPEFLTYFQNEAQLEKSRLLSDRFSAERPKGSFSTLEIQRTEQGDSAMYLCASSHPGGWAEAFFGQGTRLTVV.

This chain connects TRBV24-1 to TRBJ2-1, with a possible D match to TRBD1 (6 bases). CDR1 is KGHDR, CDR2 SFDVKD, per germline. The CDR3 runs 13 residues. Trimming pared 5 bases from V and 10 bases from J, leaving 14 bases between. The CDR3 sequence is CATSGLNRDEQFF. CDR3 DNA: TGTGCCACCAGTGGACTGAACAGGGACGAGCAGTTCTTC.

The V and J genes are TRBV15 and TRBJ1-5; unclear D gene. The germline CDR1 and CDR2 sequences are LNHNV and YYDKDF (reference sequence). V was shortened by 11 bases and J by 0 bases, with 8 bases between the two germline ends. The CDR3 loop spans 12 amino acids. This CDR3 is CAAGDSNQPQHF. As DNA, the CDR3 is TGTGCCGCGGGAGATAGCAATCAGCCCCAGCATTTT.

The chain employs TRBV5-5 and TRBJ2-5; D is perhaps TRBD2 (5 bases). V was clipped by 2 bases and J by 1 base, with 12 bases between them. The CDR3 is 15 amino acids. Germline V CDR1 and CDR2: SGHKS, YYEKEE (reference sequence). The CDR3 DNA reads TGTGCCAGCAGCTTAGTAGGTAGCGCCCAAGAGACCCAGTACTTC. Protein product: CASSLVGSAQETQYF.

The J gene is TRBJ1-1, the V gene TRBV4-1, with D perhaps matching TRBD1 (5 bases). Germline CDR1 is MGHRA and CDR2 is YSYEKL. The CDR3 covers 14 residues. The V gene lost 6 bases and the J gene lost 0 bases, with 11 bases spanning the gap. The CDR3 protein is CASRQGRMNTEAFF. DNA of the CDR3: TGCGCCAGCAGGCAGGGCCGCATGAACACTGAAGCTTTCTTT.

The chain employs TRBV5-1 and TRBJ1-6; D gene uncertain. Trimming stripped 4 bases from V and 5 bases from J, with 10 bases between. This CDR3 spans 14 amino acids. Germline V gives CDR1 SGHRS, CDR2 YFSETQ. For the CDR3, the DNA is TGCGCCAGCAGCCCAGGACGGGATAATTCACCCCTCCACTTT. It yields the protein CASSPGRDNSPLHF. Based on the CDR3 plus reference TRBV5-1 and TRBJ1-6, the full variable domain is KAGVTQTPRYLIKTRGQQVTLSCSPISGHRSVSWYQQTPGQGLQFLFEYFSETQRNKGNFPGRFSGRQFSNSRSEMNVSTLELGDSALYLCASSPGRDNSPLHFGNGTRLTVT.

This clonotype has only a few counts. The V call is TRBV15, the J call TRBJ2-5, with TRBD1 as a possible D gene (6 bases). Germline CDR1 reads LNHNV; CDR2 reads YYDKDF (reference sequence). Trimming removed 9 bases from V and 5 bases from J, with 16 bases in between. The CDR3 is 13 residues long. CDR3: CATNDRTRETQYF. The CDR3 DNA is TGTGCCACTAACGACAGGACCAGGGAGACCCAGTACTTC.

This chain uses TRBV5-6 with TRBJ2-3, with D perhaps TRBD2 (5 bases). The V end was cut by 3 bases, the J end by 2 bases, with 16 bases between. Germline loops: CDR1 SGHDT, CDR2 YYEEEE. The CDR3 is made up of 16 amino acids. The CDR3 sequence is CASSSSTRATTDTQYF. CDR3 DNA sequence: TGTGCCAGCAGCTCCTCGACGAGGGCTACCACAGATACGCAGTATTTT.

The V and J genes are TRBV28 and TRBJ2-7, with D tentatively TRBD2 (6 bases). With the DNA end fitting TRBJ2-5 better, the J assignment may be wrong. The CDR3 loop spans 14 amino acids. Germline V gene sequence: CDR1 MDHEN, CDR2 SYDVKM. CDR3 in amino acids: CASTPSWRGETQYF. In DNA form, the CDR3 reads TGTGCCAGCACTCCCAGTTGGCGGGGCGAGACCCAGTACTTC.

This clonotype was observed a handful of times. CDR3: CASAQGTSGYNEQFF. CDR3 bases: TGTGCTAGTGCCCAGGGGACTAGCGGATACAATGAGCAGTTCTTC. The rearrangement uses TRBV12-5 and TRBJ2-1, with 11 bases lining up with TRBD2. The CDR3 spans 15 residues. The V gene end was trimmed by 7 bases and the J gene end by 4 bases; junction bases not matched to a gene: 6. From germline, CDR1 is LGHNT and CDR2 FRNRAP.

This chain connects TRBV12-3 or TRBV12-4 to TRBJ1-2, with D maybe TRBD1 (5 bases). Trimming left V 5 bases short and J 8 bases short, with 15 bases between. The length of the CDR3 is 13 residues. CDR3 sequence (DNA): TGTGCCAGCAGTCCGGACAATCTCCAGGGCTACACCTTC. Translating it yields CASSPDNLQGYTF.

This clonotype was seen at least ten times. The genes are TRBV7-2 and TRBJ2-6, with D perhaps TRBD2 (6 bases). Germline-derived CDR1 and CDR2 are SGHTA and FQGNSA. The V end lost 7 bases, the J end lost 3 bases, and 10 bases lay between the germline ends. CDR3 size: 14 residues. CDR3 coding DNA: TGTGCCAGCAACCGGGACTTTGGGGCCAACGTCCTGACTTTC. It specifies CASNRDFGANVLTF.

This chain joins TRBV7-9 and TRBJ1-1; 7 bases are shared with TRBD1. CDR3 length equals 14 residues. V was clipped by 3 bases and J by 0 bases; unmatched bases: 1. CDR1 is SEHNR, CDR2 FQNEAQ, per germline (reference sequence). CDR3 residues: CASSFTGVNTEAFF. Written as DNA, the CDR3 is TGTGCCAGCAGCTTTACAGGGGTGAACACTGAAGCTTTCTTT.

The chain couples TRBV20-1 to TRBJ2-4; D is unresolved. CDR1 DFQATT and CDR2 SNEGSKA come from the germline V gene (reference sequence). The CDR3 extends over 16 amino acids. Between the trimmed V and J ends, which lost 0 bases and 0 bases, there was a span of 12 bases. CDR3 DNA: TGCAGTGCTAGAGATGTGGCGGCCCTAGCCAAAAACATTCAGTACTTC. Translated, it gives CSARDVAALAKNIQYF.

Concerning this clonotype: A read error may explain this, as a much larger clone is one base away. The chain couples TRBV20-1 to TRBJ1-5, with 7 bases lining up with TRBD1. The V and J ends lost 8 bases and 9 bases, in that order; junction bases with no gene match: 4. The CDR3 is 10 residues long. Germline V CDR1 and CDR2: DFQATT, SNEGSKA (reference sequence). In DNA form, the CDR3 reads TGCAGTACTAAGGGGGCGCCCCAGCATTTT. It translates to CSTKGAPQHF.

In this sample, this clonotype turned up a few times. The chain links TRBV12-3 or TRBV12-4 to TRBJ1-1; 8 bases match TRBD1. This CDR3 is 15 amino acids long. J was trimmed by 0 bases and V by 5 bases; bases with no gene match: 5. This CDR3 is CASSIRGQVNTEAFF. The DNA of the CDR3 is TGTGCCAGCAGTATCAGGGGGCAGGTGAACACTGAAGCTTTCTTT.

This clonotype was recorded only once. V is TRBV12-3 or TRBV12-4 and J is TRBJ2-1, with 9 bases aligning to TRBD1. V trimming: 6 bases; J trimming: 6 bases; junction bases outside the gene matches: 9. The CDR3 has 15 residues. The CDR3 region is CASSPLGQGGNEQFF. The CDR3 region has the DNA TGTGCCAGCAGCCCTCTGGGACAGGGAGGCAATGAGCAGTTCTTC.

The rearrangement uses TRBV20-1 and TRBJ2-1, with 7 bases identical to TRBD1. CDR1 is DFQATT, CDR2 SNEGSKA, per germline (reference sequence). CDR3 size: 16 residues. V lost 6 bases to trimming and J lost 4 bases; unmatched junction nucleotides: 15. DNA for the CDR3: TGCAGTGCAAAAAATGGACCGGGACAGAGATACAATGAGCAGTTCTTC. Translating it yields CSAKNGPGQRYNEQFF.

This chain links TRBV5-6 with TRBJ2-1; tentative D call: TRBD2 (6 bases). V dropped 2 bases and J dropped 6 bases, with 9 bases sitting between them. Looked up from germline, CDR1 is SGHDT and CDR2 is YYEEEE. This CDR3 has 13 residues. The CDR3 nucleotides read TGTGCCAGCAGCTTCACAGCGGGCAATGAGCAGTTCTTC. It translates to CASSFTAGNEQFF.

This rearrangement joins TRBV28 to TRBJ2-1; a possible D gene is TRBD1 (5 bases). V was trimmed by 4 bases and J by 7 bases, leaving 11 bases between them. From germline, CDR1 is MDHEN and CDR2 SYDVKM. This CDR3 has 13 residues. Written as DNA, the CDR3 is TGTGCCAGCAGTTCATTCAGGGAAAATGAGCAGTTCTTC. This sequence encodes CASSSFRENEQFF.

This clonotype was counted a few times. CDR3 nucleotide sequence: TGTGCCACCAGCAGAGGGGCGACAGGCCTACCCTATGGCTACACCTTC. Its translation: CATSRGATGLPYGYTF. The chain uses TRBV15 and TRBJ1-2; TRBD1 might be the D (6 bases). V was cut by 1 base and J by 4 bases, with 16 bases left in between. Germline CDR1 is LNHNV and CDR2 is YYDKDF (reference sequence). This CDR3 contains 16 residues.

J is TRBJ1-4 and V is TRBV7-2; TRBD1 aligns across 7 bases. CDR1 and CDR2 (germline): SGHTA, FQGNSA. The CDR3 is 14 residues long. Trimming cost V 5 bases and J 8 bases; bases outside gene matches: 8. The CDR3 bases are TGTGCCAGCAGCCGCGGACAGGAAGGCGAAAAACTGTTTTTT. This gives the protein CASSRGQEGEKLFF. The full variable domain, rest sourced from reference TRBV7-2 and TRBJ1-4, is GAGVSQSPSNKVTEKGKDVELRCDPISGHTALYWYRQSLGQGLEFLIYFQGNSAPDKSGLPSDRFSAERTGGSVSTLTIQRTQQEDSAVYLCASSRGQEGEKLFFGSGTQLSVL.

The chain uses TRBV2 and TRBJ2-1, with TRBD2 matching over 9 bases. The V and J ends lost 1 base and 9 bases, in that order; junction bases with no gene match: 7. The length of the CDR3 is 15 residues. Germline-derived CDR1 and CDR2 are SNHLY and FYNNEI. CDR3 in amino acids: CASSEGLAGMAEQFF. CDR3 in DNA: TGTGCCAGCAGTGAAGGGCTAGCGGGAATGGCTGAGCAGTTCTTC. The variable domain in full, with the rest retrieved from reference TRBV2 and TRBJ2-1, is EPEVTQTPSHQVTQMGQEVILRCVPISNHLYFYWYRQILGQKVEFLVSFYNNEISEKSEIFDDQFSVERPDGSNFTLKIRSTKLEDSAMYFCASSEGLAGMAEQFFGPGTRLTVL.

This clonotype has just a few counts. V gene TRBV6-2 or TRBV6-3 combines with J gene TRBJ2-1; D is unclear. CDR3 length equals 11 residues. Germline CDR1 MNHEY, CDR2 SVGEGT. The V and J ends lost 5 bases and 9 bases respectively, with 8 bases between them. This CDR3 reads CASSPMVEQFF. The CDR3 DNA follows: TGTGCCAGCAGTCCCATGGTTGAGCAGTTCTTC.

This sequence joins TRBV12-3 or TRBV12-4 and TRBJ2-5; 10 nucleotides agree with TRBD1. This CDR3 contains 14 residues. V was pared by 7 bases and J by 13 bases, with 15 bases of the junction left unmatched. CDR3 DNA sequence: TGTGCCAGCACCAGGTCGGGACAGGGGAATAATTTGTACTTC. It specifies CASTRSGQGNNLYF.

The genes are TRBV3-1 and TRBJ2-7; perhaps TRBD1 as D (7 bases). The germline V gene has CDR1 LGHDT and CDR2 YNNKEL (reference sequence). V lost 2 bases and J lost 4, with 12 bases in between. The CDR3 runs to 14 residues. The CDR3 DNA reads TGTGCCAGCAGCCAACCGGAGGGGGCTTACGAGCAGTACTTC. Residues: CASSQPEGAYEQYF.

The chain couples TRBV4-2 to TRBJ2-1; possible D gene TRBD1, 6 bases. This CDR3 region has 15 residues. Germline V gene lookup returns CDR1 LGHNA and CDR2 YNFKEQ. Trimming took 0 bases from V and 5 from J, leaving 11 bases between them. CDR3 in amino acids: CASSQDGTSNNEQFF. The CDR3 nucleotides are TGTGCCAGCAGCCAAGACGGGACATCCAACAATGAGCAGTTCTTC.

This clonotype has a handful of counts. The chain has TRBV20-1 and TRBJ1-6, with D uncertain. The CDR3 sequence is 14 residues long. Germline V gene sequence: CDR1 DFQATT, CDR2 SNEGSKA (reference sequence). V was shortened by 0 bases and J by 10 bases, with 13 bases between the two germline ends. The CDR3 reads CSAREAGNLSPLHF. CDR3 sequence (DNA): TGCAGTGCTAGAGAAGCGGGGAATCTCTCACCCCTCCACTTT.

This clonotype has at least ten counts. The chain combines TRBV10-1 with TRBJ1-2, with D hard to call. Germline V gene data show CDR1 as WNHNN and CDR2 as SYGVQD (reference sequence). The CDR3 extends over 13 amino acids. V was clipped by 0 bases and J by 5 bases, with 7 bases between them. As DNA, the CDR3 is TGCGCCAGCAGTGAGTCTTTGGGATATGGCTACACCTTC. Its protein is CASSESLGYGYTF.

This sequence joins TRBV12-3 or TRBV12-4 and TRBJ2-3; TRBD1 is a possible D gene (7 bases). CDR3 length: 17 residues. Trimming stripped 5 bases from V and 4 bases from J, with 22 bases between. The CDR3 reads CASSINLSRGAADTQYF. The CDR3 nucleotides read TGTGCCAGCAGTATAAACCTTAGCAGGGGGGCAGCAGATACGCAGTATTTT.